This T cell receptor (beta chain) was observed in a study of blood T cell repertoires in COVID-19. Overall study context: Sites in the United States, Italy and Spain provided acute and convalescent COVID-19 samples. Sources were T cells, B-cell-depleted T cells, or PBMCs; the material itself was cDNA or gDNA.

This CDR3 spans 16 amino acids. The V end was cut by 3 bases, the J end by 0 bases, with 15 bases between. Germline CDR1 and CDR2: SGHRS and YFSETQ. Two consecutive negative NP/OP PCR tests, clearance, or resolved symptoms defined Cohort 3 recovery. Clones were read by immunoSEQ multiplex PCR, and TCRdb kept only the in-frame ones, dropping some. The sample lists some 390,000 clones; roughly 89% were seen once. Sequenced material: PBMCs or T cells enriched from blood (not recorded which). The source is a woman aged 30 to 39 who had recovered from COVID-19. The chain uses TRBV5-1 and TRBJ2-5; tentatively, D is TRBD1 (5 bases). The CDR3 here is CASSWRQGQYQETQYF. The CDR3 DNA reads TGCGCCAGCAGCTGGCGCCAGGGCCAGTACCAAGAGACCCAGTACTTC.